Below, 4 T cell receptor beta chains from the same sample are listed, as sequenced in a study of regulatory T cells in long-lasting Graves disease. Building of the TCR beta libraries involved iRepertoire HTBI primers and Arm-PCR of CDR3 regions. TCRdb analysed the multiplex PCR reads with MiXCR anew, one entry per CDR3 protein. The table lists hundreds of thousands of distinct CDR3 sequences, roughly 21% of them singletons, with over 6% in the top ten. Time point in this sample: persistent/refractory GD, antithyroid drugs over 5 years with positive TRAb. RNA from PBMCs was the source of the TCR library. The specimen was peripheral blood mononuclear cells (PBMCs), collected when the disease was refractory, from a patient treated with antithyroid drugs. These TCRs come from a female donor with Graves disease.

The J gene is TRBJ1-4, the V gene TRBV5-1, with TRBD1 as a possible D gene (6 bases). Trimming pared 4 bases from V and 3 bases from J, leaving 13 bases between. CDR3 size: 15 residues. Germline V gene sequence: CDR1 SGHRS, CDR2 YFSETQ. This chain's CDR3 is CASSTTGISNEKLFF. CDR3 sequence (DNA): TGCGCCAGCAGCACCACAGGGATCTCTAATGAAAAACTGTTTTTT.

The CDR3 DNA sequence: TGTGCCAGCAGCCCCCCGGGACAGGGGAAAAACATTCAGTACTTC. Translation gives CASSPPGQGKNIQYF. The V call is TRBV14, the J call TRBJ2-4; 10 bases match TRBD1. The length of the CDR3 is 15 residues. J gave up 4 bases and V 4 bases, and 4 bases lay outside the gene matches. Germline-derived CDR1 and CDR2 are SGHDN and FVKESK. The full variable domain, rest sourced from reference TRBV14 and TRBJ2-4, is EAGVTQFPSHSVIEKGQTVTLRCDPISGHDNLYWYRRVMGKEIKFLLHFVKESKQDESGMPNNRFLAERTGGTYSTLKVQPAELEDSGVYFCASSPPGQGKNIQYFGAGTRLSVL.

This clonotype came up many times. CDR3 loop: CASSLVFSGSYEQYF. DNA for the CDR3: TGTGCCAGCAGCTTAGTATTTAGCGGGAGCTACGAGCAGTACTTC. V is TRBV11-2 and J is TRBJ2-7; 9 bases match TRBD2. Germline values: CDR1 SGHAT, CDR2 FQNNGV. V lost 1 base and J lost 3; bases outside the gene matches: 4. The CDR3 runs 15 residues.

The chain uses TRBV7-8 and TRBJ1-2, with 8 bases aligning to TRBD1. The germline gives CDR1 SGHVS, CDR2 FQNEAQ. CDR3 length: 13 residues. V lost 1 base and J lost 6; bases outside the gene matches: 1. CDR3 nucleotides: TGTGCCAGCAGCTTAGAGACAGGGGATGGCTACACCTTC. This sequence encodes CASSLETGDGYTF.